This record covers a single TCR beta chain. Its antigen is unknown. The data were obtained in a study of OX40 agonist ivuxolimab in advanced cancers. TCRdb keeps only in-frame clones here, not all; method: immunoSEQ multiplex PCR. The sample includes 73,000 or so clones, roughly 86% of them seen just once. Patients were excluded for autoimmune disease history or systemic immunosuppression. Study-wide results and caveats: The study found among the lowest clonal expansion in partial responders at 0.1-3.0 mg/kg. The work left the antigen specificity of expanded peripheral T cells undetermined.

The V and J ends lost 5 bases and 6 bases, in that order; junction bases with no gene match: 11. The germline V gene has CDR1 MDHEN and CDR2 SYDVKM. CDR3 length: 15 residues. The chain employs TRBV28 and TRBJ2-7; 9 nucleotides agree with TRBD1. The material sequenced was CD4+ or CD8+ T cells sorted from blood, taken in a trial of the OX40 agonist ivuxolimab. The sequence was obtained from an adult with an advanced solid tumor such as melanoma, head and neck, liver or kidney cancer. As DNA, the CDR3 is TGTGCCAGCAGTCCTTCCGGGACAGGGTATGGCGAGCAGTACTTC. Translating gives CASSPSGTGYGEQYF.